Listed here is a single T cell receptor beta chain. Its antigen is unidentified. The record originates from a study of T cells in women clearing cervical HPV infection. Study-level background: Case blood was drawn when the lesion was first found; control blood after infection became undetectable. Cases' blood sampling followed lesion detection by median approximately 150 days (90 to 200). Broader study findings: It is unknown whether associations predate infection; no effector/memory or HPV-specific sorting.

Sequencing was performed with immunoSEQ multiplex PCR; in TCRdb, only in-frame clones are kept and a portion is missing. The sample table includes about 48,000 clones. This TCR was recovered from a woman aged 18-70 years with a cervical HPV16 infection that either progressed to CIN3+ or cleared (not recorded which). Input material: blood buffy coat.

CDR3 DNA (partial): TGTGCCAGCAGCCAACTAGCGGGTGGATCCTACGAG. Translation: CASSQLAGGSYE. The CDR3 reads in full as CASSQLAGGSYEQYF. V usage is TRBV7-9 and J usage is TRBJ2-7, with 9 bases aligning to TRBD2. The missing CDR3 end, 3 residues past where the read stops, is filled in from the germline J gene. V shed 5 bases, J shed 1 base, and the junction held 6 bases outside the gene matches. Germline V lookup: CDR1 SEHNR, CDR2 FQNEAQ (reference sequence). The CDR3 runs 15 residues.